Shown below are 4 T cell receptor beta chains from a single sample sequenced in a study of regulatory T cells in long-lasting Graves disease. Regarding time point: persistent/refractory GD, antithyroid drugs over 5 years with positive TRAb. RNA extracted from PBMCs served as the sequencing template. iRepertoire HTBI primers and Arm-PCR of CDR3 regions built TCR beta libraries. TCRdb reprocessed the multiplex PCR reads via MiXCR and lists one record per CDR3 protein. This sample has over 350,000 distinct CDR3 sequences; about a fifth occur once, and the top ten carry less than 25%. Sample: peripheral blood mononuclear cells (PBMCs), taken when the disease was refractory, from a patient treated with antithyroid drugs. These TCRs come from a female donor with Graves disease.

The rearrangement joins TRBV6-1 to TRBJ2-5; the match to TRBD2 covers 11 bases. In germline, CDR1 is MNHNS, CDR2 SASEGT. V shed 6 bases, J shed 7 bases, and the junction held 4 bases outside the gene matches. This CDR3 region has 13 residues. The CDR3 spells CASSRTSGWTQYF. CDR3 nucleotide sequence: TGTGCCAGCAGCAGGACTAGCGGGTGGACCCAGTACTTC.

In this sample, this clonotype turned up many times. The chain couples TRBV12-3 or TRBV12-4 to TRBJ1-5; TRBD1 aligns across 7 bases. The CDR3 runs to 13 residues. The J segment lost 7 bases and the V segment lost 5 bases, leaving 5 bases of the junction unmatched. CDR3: CASSPQQGQPQHF. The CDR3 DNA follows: TGTGCCAGCAGTCCTCAACAGGGGCAGCCCCAGCATTTT.

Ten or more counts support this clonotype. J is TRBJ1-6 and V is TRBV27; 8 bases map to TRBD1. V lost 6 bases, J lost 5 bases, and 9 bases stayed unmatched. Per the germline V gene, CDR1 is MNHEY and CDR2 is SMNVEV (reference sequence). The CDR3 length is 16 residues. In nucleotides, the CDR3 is TGTGCCAGCAGGGCCCTTCAGGGGGCTAATAATTCACCCCTCCACTTT. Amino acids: CASRALQGANNSPLHF.

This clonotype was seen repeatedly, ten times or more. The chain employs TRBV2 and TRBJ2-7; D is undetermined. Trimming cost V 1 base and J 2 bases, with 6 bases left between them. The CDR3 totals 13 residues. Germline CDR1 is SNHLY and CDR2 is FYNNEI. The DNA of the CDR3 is TGTGCCAGCAGTGAAGAATCCACCTACGAGCAGTACTTC. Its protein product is CASSEESTYEQYF.